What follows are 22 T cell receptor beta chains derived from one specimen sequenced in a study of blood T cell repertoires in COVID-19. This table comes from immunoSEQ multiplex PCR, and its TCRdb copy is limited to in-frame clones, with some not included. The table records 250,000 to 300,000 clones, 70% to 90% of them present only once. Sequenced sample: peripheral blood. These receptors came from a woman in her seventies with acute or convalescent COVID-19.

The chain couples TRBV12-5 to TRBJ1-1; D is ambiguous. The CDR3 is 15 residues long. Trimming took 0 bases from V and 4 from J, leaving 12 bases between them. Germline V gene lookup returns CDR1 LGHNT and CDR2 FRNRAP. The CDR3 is CASGLVMGDGTEAFF. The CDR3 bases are TGTGCTAGTGGTTTGGTAATGGGAGATGGCACTGAAGCTTTCTTT.

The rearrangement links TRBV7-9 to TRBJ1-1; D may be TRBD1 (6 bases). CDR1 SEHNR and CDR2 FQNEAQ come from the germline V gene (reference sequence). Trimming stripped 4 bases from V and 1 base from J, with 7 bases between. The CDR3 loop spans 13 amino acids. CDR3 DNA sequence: TGTGCCAGCAGCTCCAGGGGGAACACTGAAGCTTTCTTT. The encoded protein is CASSSRGNTEAFF.

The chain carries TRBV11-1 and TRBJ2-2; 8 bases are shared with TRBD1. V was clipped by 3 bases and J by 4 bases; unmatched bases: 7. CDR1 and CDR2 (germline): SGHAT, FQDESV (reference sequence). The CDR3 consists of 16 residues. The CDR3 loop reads CASSFWTGSSTGELFF. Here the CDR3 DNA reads TGTGCCAGCAGCTTTTGGACAGGGTCGAGCACCGGGGAGCTGTTTTTT.

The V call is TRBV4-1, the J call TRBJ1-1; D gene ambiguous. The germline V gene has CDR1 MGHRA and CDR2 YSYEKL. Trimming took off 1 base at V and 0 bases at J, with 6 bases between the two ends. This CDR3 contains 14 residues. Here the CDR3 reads CASSQGGMNTEAFF. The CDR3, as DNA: TGCGCCAGCAGCCAAGGAGGGATGAACACTGAAGCTTTCTTT.

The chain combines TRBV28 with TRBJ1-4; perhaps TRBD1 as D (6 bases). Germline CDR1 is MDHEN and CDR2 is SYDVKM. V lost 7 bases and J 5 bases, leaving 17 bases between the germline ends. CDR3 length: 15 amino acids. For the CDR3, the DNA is TGTGCCAGCAATCTCCCCGGACAGCTAAATGAAAAACTGTTTTTT. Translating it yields CASNLPGQLNEKLFF. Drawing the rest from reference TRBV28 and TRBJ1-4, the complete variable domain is DVKVTQSSRYLVKRTGEKVFLECVQDMDHENMFWYRQDPGLGLRLIYFSYDVKMKEKGDIPEGYSVSREKKERFSLILESASTNQTSMYLCASNLPGQLNEKLFFGSGTQLSVL.

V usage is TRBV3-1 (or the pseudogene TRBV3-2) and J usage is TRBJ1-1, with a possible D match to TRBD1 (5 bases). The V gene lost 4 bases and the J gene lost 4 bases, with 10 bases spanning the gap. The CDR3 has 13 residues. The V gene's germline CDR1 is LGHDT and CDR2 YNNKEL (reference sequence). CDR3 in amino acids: CASSRWGVTEAFF. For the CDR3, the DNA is TGTGCCAGCAGCCGATGGGGGGTCACTGAAGCTTTCTTT.

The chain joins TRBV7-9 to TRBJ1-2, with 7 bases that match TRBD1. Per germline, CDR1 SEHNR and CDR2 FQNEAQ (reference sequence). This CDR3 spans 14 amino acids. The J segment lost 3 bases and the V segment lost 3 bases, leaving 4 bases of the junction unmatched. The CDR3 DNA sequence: TGTGCCAGCAGCTTGTCGACAGGGCACTATGGCTACACCTTC. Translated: CASSLSTGHYGYTF.

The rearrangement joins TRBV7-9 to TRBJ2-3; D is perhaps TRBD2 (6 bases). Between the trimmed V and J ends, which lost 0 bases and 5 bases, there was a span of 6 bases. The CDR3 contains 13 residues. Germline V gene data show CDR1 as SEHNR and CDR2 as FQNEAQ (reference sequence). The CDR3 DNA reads TGTGCCAGCAGCTTAGCGGAGGGAGATACGCAGTATTTT. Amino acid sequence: CASSLAEGDTQYF.

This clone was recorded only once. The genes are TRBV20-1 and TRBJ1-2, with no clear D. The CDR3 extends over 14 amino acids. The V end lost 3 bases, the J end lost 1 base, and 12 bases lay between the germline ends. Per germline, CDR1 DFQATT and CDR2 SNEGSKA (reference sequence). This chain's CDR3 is CSASGAYFNYGYTF. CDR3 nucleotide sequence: TGCAGTGCTAGTGGAGCGTATTTTAACTATGGCTACACCTTC.

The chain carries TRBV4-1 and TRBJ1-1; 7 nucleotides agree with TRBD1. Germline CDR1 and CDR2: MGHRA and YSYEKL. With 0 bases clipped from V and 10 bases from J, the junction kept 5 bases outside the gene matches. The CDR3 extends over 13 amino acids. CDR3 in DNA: TGCGCCAGCAGCCAAGATCCCGGACAGGTAGCTTTCTTT. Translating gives CASSQDPGQVAFF.

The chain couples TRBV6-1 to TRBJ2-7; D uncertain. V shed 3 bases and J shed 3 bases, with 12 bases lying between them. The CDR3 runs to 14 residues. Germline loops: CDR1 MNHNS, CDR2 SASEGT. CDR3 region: CASSENSRRYEQYF. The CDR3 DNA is TGTGCCAGCAGTGAGAACAGCCGTCGCTACGAGCAGTACTTC.

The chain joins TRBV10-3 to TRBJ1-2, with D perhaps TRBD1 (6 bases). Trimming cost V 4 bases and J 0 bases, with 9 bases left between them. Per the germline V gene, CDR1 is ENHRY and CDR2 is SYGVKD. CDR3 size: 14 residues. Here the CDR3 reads CAISVDSSNYGYTF. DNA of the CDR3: TGTGCCATCAGTGTGGACAGCTCTAACTATGGCTACACCTTC.

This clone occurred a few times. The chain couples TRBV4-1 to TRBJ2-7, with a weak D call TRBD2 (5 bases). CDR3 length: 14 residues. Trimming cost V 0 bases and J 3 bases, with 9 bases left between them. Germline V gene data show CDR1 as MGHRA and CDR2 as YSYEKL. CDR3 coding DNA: TGCGCCAGCAGCCAAGATGGAGGCAACTACGAGCAGTACTTC. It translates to CASSQDGGNYEQYF.

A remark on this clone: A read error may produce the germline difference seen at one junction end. The CDR3 here is CASSFRQFTGELFF. In DNA, the CDR3 is TGTGCTAGCAGCTTCAGACAGTTTACCGGGGAGCTGTTTTTT. The chain links TRBV7-7 to TRBJ2-2, with D perhaps matching TRBD1 (5 bases). Per the germline V gene, CDR1 is SSHAT and CDR2 is FNYEAQ (reference sequence). This CDR3 contains 14 residues. The full variable domain, with the rest looked up from reference TRBV7-7 and TRBJ2-2, is GAGVSQSPRYKVTKRGQDVTLRCDPISSHATLYWYQQALGQGPEFLTYFNYEAQPDKSGLPSDRFSAERPEGSISTLTIQRTEQRDSAMYRCASSFRQFTGELFFGEGSRLTVL.

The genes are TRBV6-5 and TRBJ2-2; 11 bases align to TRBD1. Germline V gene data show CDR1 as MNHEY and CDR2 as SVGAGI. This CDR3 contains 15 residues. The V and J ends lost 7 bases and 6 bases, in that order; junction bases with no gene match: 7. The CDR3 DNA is TGTGCCAGCAAAGTGGCGGGACAGGGGGCCGGGGAGCTGTTTTTT. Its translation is CASKVAGQGAGELFF.

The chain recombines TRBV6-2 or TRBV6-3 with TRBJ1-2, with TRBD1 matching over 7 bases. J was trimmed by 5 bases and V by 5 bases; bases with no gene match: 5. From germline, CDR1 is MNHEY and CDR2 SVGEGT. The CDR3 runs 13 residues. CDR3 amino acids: CASSQGENYGYTF. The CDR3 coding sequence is TGTGCCAGCAGTCAGGGGGAGAATTATGGCTACACCTTC.

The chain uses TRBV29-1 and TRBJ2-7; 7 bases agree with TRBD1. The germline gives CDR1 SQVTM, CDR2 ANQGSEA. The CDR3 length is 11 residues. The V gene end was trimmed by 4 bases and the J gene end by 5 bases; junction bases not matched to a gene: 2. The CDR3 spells CSVATGDEQYF. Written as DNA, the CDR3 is TGCAGCGTTGCCACAGGGGACGAGCAGTACTTC.

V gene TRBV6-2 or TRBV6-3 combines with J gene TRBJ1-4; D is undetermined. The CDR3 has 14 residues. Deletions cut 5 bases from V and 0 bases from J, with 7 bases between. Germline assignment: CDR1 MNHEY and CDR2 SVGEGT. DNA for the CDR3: TGTGCCAGCAGTCTCAGTGCAACTAATGAAAAACTGTTTTTT. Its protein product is CASSLSATNEKLFF.

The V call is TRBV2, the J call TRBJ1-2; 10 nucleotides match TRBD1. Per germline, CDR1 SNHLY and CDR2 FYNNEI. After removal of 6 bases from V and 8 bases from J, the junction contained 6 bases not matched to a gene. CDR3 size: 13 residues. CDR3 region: CASRGTGDGGYTF. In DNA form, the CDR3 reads TGTGCCAGCAGGGGGACAGGGGATGGCGGCTACACCTTC.

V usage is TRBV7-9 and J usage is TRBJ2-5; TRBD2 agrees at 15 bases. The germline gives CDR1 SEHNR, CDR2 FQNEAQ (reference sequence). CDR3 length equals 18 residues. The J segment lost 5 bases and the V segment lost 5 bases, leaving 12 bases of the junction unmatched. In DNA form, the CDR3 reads TGTGCCAGCAGCCCTAACCCGGGACTAGCGGGGGGCTGGGAGACCCAGTACTTC. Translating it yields CASSPNPGLAGGWETQYF.

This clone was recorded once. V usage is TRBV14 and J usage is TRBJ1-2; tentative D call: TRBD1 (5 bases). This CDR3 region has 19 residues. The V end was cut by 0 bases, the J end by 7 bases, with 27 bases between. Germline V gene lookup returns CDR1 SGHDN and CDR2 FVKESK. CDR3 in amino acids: CASSQDWSRWTTPLGGYTF. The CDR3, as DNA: TGTGCCAGCAGCCAAGATTGGTCCCGTTGGACAACACCCCTTGGTGGCTACACCTTC. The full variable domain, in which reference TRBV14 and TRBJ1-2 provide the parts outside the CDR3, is EAGVTQFPSHSVIEKGQTVTLRCDPISGHDNLYWYRRVMGKEIKFLLHFVKESKQDESGMPNNRFLAERTGGTYSTLKVQPAELEDSGVYFCASSQDWSRWTTPLGGYTFGSGTRLTVV.

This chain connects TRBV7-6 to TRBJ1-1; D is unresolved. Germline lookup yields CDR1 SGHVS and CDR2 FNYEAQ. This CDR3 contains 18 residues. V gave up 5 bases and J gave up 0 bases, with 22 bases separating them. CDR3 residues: CASSHLLGGGGMNTEAFF. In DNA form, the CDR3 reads TGTGCCAGCAGCCACCTGCTCGGCGGCGGTGGTATGAACACTGAAGCTTTCTTT.